A single sample is the source of the 10 T cell receptor beta chains below, sequenced in a study of cytotoxic CD8 clonotypes in ibrutinib-treated CLL. Sequencing used immunoSEQ multiplex PCR; TCRdb keeps in-frame clones, though not all of them. The sample carries approximately 60,000 clones, roughly 49% recorded once. The sequences come from PBMCs, collected at disease progression, from a patient treated with ibrutinib. Source of these receptors: a human donor with chronic lymphocytic leukemia.

The J gene is TRBJ2-7, the V gene TRBV6-5; 11 bases line up with TRBD1. The germline V gene has CDR1 MNHEY and CDR2 SVGAGI. V lost 5 bases to trimming and J lost 6 bases; unmatched junction nucleotides: 9. The CDR3 totals 15 residues. CDR3 in DNA: TGTGCCAGCAGTGCACCGGGACAGGGGGTTGGCGAGCAGTACTTC. Encoded protein: CASSAPGQGVGEQYF.

This clone was picked up a small number of times. This chain connects TRBV4-1 to TRBJ2-2; D unclear. Looked up from germline, CDR1 is MGHRA and CDR2 is YSYEKL. The V and J ends lost 0 bases and 5 bases respectively, with 16 bases between them. The CDR3 contains 17 residues. The CDR3 is CASSQEDVRSVTGELFF. The DNA for the CDR3 is TGCGCCAGCAGCCAAGAGGATGTCCGTTCTGTGACCGGGGAGCTGTTTTTT.

V is TRBV18 and J is TRBJ2-3; 8 nucleotides align to TRBD1. The CDR3 spans 16 residues. The V and J ends lost 3 bases and 6 bases, in that order; junction bases with no gene match: 11. CDR1 is KGHSH, CDR2 LQKENI, per germline. The DNA of the CDR3 is TGTGCCAGCTCACCTGGACAGGGATCGGTTGTGGATACGCAGTATTTT. Protein sequence: CASSPGQGSVVDTQYF. Full variable domain (missing parts from reference TRBV18 and TRBJ2-3): NAGVMQNPRHLVRRRGQEARLRCSPMKGHSHVYWYRQLPEEGLKFMVYLQKENIIDESGMPKERFSAEFPKEGPSILRIQQVVRGDSAAYFCASSPGQGSVVDTQYFGPGTRLTVL.

This chain links TRBV5-1 with TRBJ2-2; a weak D match, TRBD1 (5 bases). Germline loops: CDR1 SGHRS, CDR2 YFSETQ. The CDR3 is 14 amino acids. Trimming shortened V by 3 bases and J by 7 bases, and 13 bases separated the two germline ends. The CDR3 loop reads CASSSQGVSGELFF. In DNA form, the CDR3 reads TGCGCCAGCAGCTCCCAGGGTGTAAGCGGGGAGCTGTTTTTT.

The genes are TRBV29-1 and TRBJ2-3; 8 bases are a match to TRBD2. The length of the CDR3 is 15 residues. Germline CDR1 SQVTM, CDR2 ANQGSEA. V was pared by 3 bases and J by 2 bases, with 7 bases of the junction left unmatched. CDR3 nucleotides: TGCAGCGTTGACGGGGGGGGCGGGGACACAGATACGCAGTATTTT. It yields the protein CSVDGGGGDTDTQYF.

This clone was detected only a few times. The J gene is TRBJ2-7, the V gene TRBV30; D is perhaps TRBD2 (6 bases). The CDR3 has 14 amino acids. Trimming removed 2 bases from V and 5 bases from J, with 16 bases in between. Germline V gene lookup returns CDR1 GTSNPN and CDR2 SVGIG (reference sequence). The CDR3 DNA reads TGTGCCTGGAGTCGCAACGGGGGTCTTGACGAGCAGTACTTC. Its protein product is CAWSRNGGLDEQYF.

This chain joins TRBV29-1 and TRBJ2-3; D not resolved. V dropped 3 bases and J dropped 2 bases, with 9 bases sitting between them. This CDR3 region has 13 residues. The germline V gene encodes CDR1 SQVTM and CDR2 ANQGSEA. CDR3 in amino acids: CSVDVGYTDTQYF. For the CDR3, the DNA is TGCAGCGTTGACGTGGGGTACACAGATACGCAGTATTTT.

J is TRBJ1-5 and V is TRBV30, with D possibly TRBD1 on 6 matching bases. CDR1 and CDR2 (germline): GTSNPN, SVGIG (reference sequence). This CDR3 has 13 residues. Trimming cost V 2 bases and J 4 bases, with 9 bases left between them. CDR3 DNA: TGTGCCTGGAGTTGGGGGCTAAATCAGCCCCAGCATTTT. It specifies CAWSWGLNQPQHF.

This clone appeared a few times. This chain connects TRBV6-1 to TRBJ1-1; D gene unclear. The CDR3 has 11 amino acids. CDR1 and CDR2 from the germline V gene are MNHNS and SASEGT. V was cut by 7 bases and J by 1 base, with 4 bases left in between. The DNA for the CDR3 is TGTGCCAGCACCAGGAACACTGAAGCTTTCTTT. Translating it yields CASTRNTEAFF.

The chain employs TRBV7-9 and TRBJ1-2; D unclear. Germline V gene data show CDR1 as SEHNR and CDR2 as FQNEAQ (reference sequence). The CDR3 spans 13 residues. V shed 3 bases and J shed 8 bases, with 13 bases lying between them. The CDR3 DNA is TGTGCCAGCAGCTTGAGTGCCGAGGTGGGCTACACCTTC. Encoded protein: CASSLSAEVGYTF. Looking up the rest from reference TRBV7-9 and TRBJ1-2 gives the full variable domain: DTGVSQNPRHKITKRGQNVTFRCDPISEHNRLYWYRQTLGQGPEFLTYFQNEAQLEKSRLLSDRFSAERPKGSFSTLEIQRTEQGDSAMYLCASSLSAEVGYTFGSGTRLTVV.